This entry is about one TCR beta chain. Antigen unknown. The donors were adults (healthy and HIV-negative) with no recent acute infections or vaccinations. CD4+ cell separation produced CD45RA+ naive and CD45RA-negative memory subsets. The source of the sample is a study of shared clonotypes between healthy human individuals. Study-wide points: Between a few donors, naive CD4 clonotypes were shared at a level of around 4.8%. The four-donor shared clonotypes exceeded non-shared clonotypes in generation probability, with non-shared ones scoring lower.

Only in-frame clones appear in the TCRdb table, and some are missing; sequencing was by immunoSEQ multiplex PCR. The data show over a million clones, roughly 70% seen once. Trimming removed 6 bases from V and 3 bases from J, with 11 bases in between. The CDR3 is made up of 13 amino acids. Germline V gives CDR1 MRHNA, CDR2 SNTAGT. The sequenced sample consisted of memory CD4+ T cells sorted from blood. As for subset: CD45RA-negative fraction. This chain connects TRBV6-4 to TRBJ2-5, with D hard to call. This clonotype was sampled from a young man in good health. The CDR3: CASSALGKETQYF. The CDR3 nucleotides read TGTGCCAGCAGCGCGTTAGGCAAAGAGACCCAGTACTTC.